This T cell receptor beta chain was captured by sequencing in a study of blood T cell repertoires in COVID-19. The overall study: PBMCs, B-cell-depleted T cells, or T cells provided the cDNA or gDNA that made up the material.

CDR1 WSHSY and CDR2 SAAADI come from the germline V gene. V lost 2 bases and J lost 4, with 8 bases in between. The CDR3 runs to 13 residues. Original analysis: Using reference gene primer amplification, nucleated cell counts were estimated. Assay used: immunoSEQ multiplex PCR; TCRdb lists only in-frame clones, some missing. Clonal size and the V and J genes are those of that table, whereas D and trimming came from the DNA. The table shows some 45,000 clones, with under 85% occurring only once. Material: peripheral blood. The chain carries TRBV10-2 and TRBJ1-2; no clear D. The receptor was derived from an elderly woman with acute or convalescent COVID-19. CDR3 sequence reads: CASSEGGSYGYTF. Here the CDR3 DNA reads TGCGCCAGCAGTGAGGGAGGCAGCTATGGCTACACCTTC.